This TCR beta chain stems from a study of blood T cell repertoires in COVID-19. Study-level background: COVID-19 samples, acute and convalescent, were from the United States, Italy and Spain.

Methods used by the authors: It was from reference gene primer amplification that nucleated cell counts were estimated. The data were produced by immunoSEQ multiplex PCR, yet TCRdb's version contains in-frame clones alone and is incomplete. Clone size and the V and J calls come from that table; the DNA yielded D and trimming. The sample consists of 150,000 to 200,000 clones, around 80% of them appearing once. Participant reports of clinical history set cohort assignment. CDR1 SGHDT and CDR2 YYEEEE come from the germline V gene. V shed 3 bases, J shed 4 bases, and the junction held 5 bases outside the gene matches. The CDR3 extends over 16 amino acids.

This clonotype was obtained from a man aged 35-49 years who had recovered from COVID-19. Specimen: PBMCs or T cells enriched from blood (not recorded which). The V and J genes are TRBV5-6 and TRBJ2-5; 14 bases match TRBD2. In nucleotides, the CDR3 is TGTGCCAGCAGCTGGAGGACTAGCGGGGGGACAGAGACCCAGTACTTC. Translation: CASSWRTSGGTETQYF. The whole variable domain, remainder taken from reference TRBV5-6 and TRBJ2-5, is DAGVTQSPTHLIKTRGQQVTLRCSPKSGHDTVSWYQQALGQGPQFIFQYYEEEERQRGNFPDRFSGHQFPNYSSELNVNALLLGDSALYLCASSWRTSGGTETQYFGPGTRLLVL.